This T cell receptor beta chain was retrieved from a study of cytomegalovirus exposure and HLA in healthy donors. Between the trimmed V and J ends, which lost 0 bases and 5 bases, there was a span of 14 bases. CDR1 and CDR2 (germline): SQVTM, ANQGSEA. There are 15 residues in the CDR3. Concerning this clone itself: Its antigen remains unknown.

Primers included in the PCR were 60 Vbeta and 13 Jbeta primers. Libraries were prepared by immunoSEQ multiplex PCR; TCRdb keeps only in-frame clonotypes and omits some of them. In the table there are approximately 190,000 clones, more than 80% of which are singletons. Study conclusions and caveats: Common viral pathogens seemed, in a later analysis, to connect with several of the most significant clusters.

The receptor was derived from a woman aged 50 to 60 in good health and CMV-seropositive. The sample was PBMCs. This chain joins TRBV29-1 and TRBJ2-1; the D gene is possibly TRBD2 (5 bases). The CDR3 loop reads CSVEEAETLDNEQFF. Here the CDR3 DNA reads TGCAGCGTTGAAGAAGCGGAGACCTTAGACAATGAGCAGTTCTTC.